These T cell receptor beta chains were read from a single sample in a study of lymphopenia after photon versus proton radiotherapy. This table comes from immunoSEQ multiplex PCR, and its TCRdb copy is limited to in-frame clones, with some not included. The table has 37,000 or so clones, about 84% seen once; the top ten hold under 3.5%. Source: peripheral blood, taken from a patient treated with photon-based radiotherapy. The receptors shown here come from a man between 45 and 60 years old with gastric cancer. CDR3s include the opening cysteine and the closing phenylalanine or tryptophan. D genes are given only for firm matches. Clone size is not always given. Where it is, it says once, few, many or a class for expanded clones.

j_call d_call clone_size v_call cdr3_nt cdr3_aa
TRBJ2-3 TRBD1 . TRBV5-8 TGTGCCAGCAGCCCTCGACAGGGGGGAGATACGCAGTATTTT CASSPRQGGDTQYF
TRBJ1-2 . . TRBV18 TGTGCCAGCTCACCCCGTGGGGTTGAAGGCTACACCTTC CASSPRGVEGYTF
TRBJ2-3 . once TRBV5-6 TGTGCCAGCAGCTTGGGTCAGCTCACAGATACGCAGTATTTT CASSLGQLTDTQYF
TRBJ2-2 . . TRBV7-9 TGTGCCAGCAGCCCCCTGTCTCACACCGGGGAGCTGTTTTTT CASSPLSHTGELFF
TRBJ2-1 . . TRBV6-1 TGTGCCAGCAGTGAGAGGAATGAGCAGTTCTTC CASSERNEQFF
TRBJ2-1 . . TRBV5-1 TGCGCCAGCAACAAAGGGGGTAGCAGTTACAATGAGCAGTTCTTC CASNKGGSSYNEQFF
TRBJ2-5 . once TRBV5-6 TGTGCCAGCAGCTTACCAACAGGGTTCCAAGAGACCCAGTACTTC CASSLPTGFQETQYF
TRBJ2-1 . once TRBV7-6 TGTGCCAGCAGCTCTACTAGTGGCTCCTACAATGAGCAGTTCTTC CASSSTSGSYNEQFF
TRBJ2-2 TRBD1 . TRBV6-1 TGTGCCAGCAGAACAGGGGGGTACACCGGGGAGCTGTTTTTT CASRTGGYTGELFF
TRBJ1-3 . . TRBV10-3 TGTGCCATCAGTGAATTGAGACCCTCAATCTCTGGAAACACCATATATTTT CAISELRPSISGNTIYF
TRBJ1-4 . . TRBV6-5 TGTGCCAGCAGTTATGTAGGAGGGGCGCAGAAACTGTTTTTT CASSYVGGAQKLFF
TRBJ2-1 . . TRBV30 TGTGCCTGGAGTGTATATAGCGAGGACGAGCAGTTCTTC CAWSVYSEDEQFF
TRBJ1-5 TRBD1 few TRBV28 TGTGCCAGCAGTTTAGGACAGGGGAAGCCCCAGCATTTT CASSLGQGKPQHF
TRBJ1-1 . few TRBV2 TGTGCCAGCAGTGAAGGAACTGAAGCTTTCTTT CASSEGTEAFF
TRBJ2-2 . . TRBV30 TGTGCCTGGAGTGTACGGGCAGGATTGCGAAACACCGGGGAGCTGTTTTTT CAWSVRAGLRNTGELFF
TRBJ2-5 TRBD2 . TRBV29-1 TGCAGCGTTGGACTAGCGGGAGGCTCAGGGGGAGAGACCCAGTACTTC CSVGLAGGSGGETQYF
TRBJ1-3 . . TRBV6-6 TGTGCCAGCAGTTCCTCTAGCTCTGGAAACACCATATATTTT CASSSSSSGNTIYF
TRBJ2-7 TRBD1 . TRBV6-5 TGTGCCAGCAGACCCGACAGGGGTGAATCCTACGAGCAGTACTTC CASRPDRGESYEQYF
TRBJ1-2 TRBD1 . TRBV6-1 TGTGCCAGCCGGGGGACAGGGATCCATGGCTACACCTTC CASRGTGIHGYTF
TRBJ1-1 TRBD1 . TRBV7-8 TGTGCCAGCAGCGCCGAGGGGGCGCTTGCGAACACTGAAGCTTTCTTT CASSAEGALANTEAFF
TRBJ2-2 . once TRBV19 TGTGCCAGTAGTCCTCCCGGCAGCAGCCGCCCCGGGGAGCTGTTTTTT CASSPPGSSRPGELFF
TRBJ2-7 . . TRBV5-1 TGCGCCAGCAGCCGACTACAGGACTCCTACGAGCAGTACTTC CASSRLQDSYEQYF
TRBJ1-3 . once TRBV5-4 TGTGCCAGCAGCTTGTTGGGCTCTGGAAACACCATATATTTT CASSLLGSGNTIYF
TRBJ2-2 . . TRBV29-1 TGCAGCGTTCGACAGACGAACACCGGGGAGCTGTTTTTT CSVRQTNTGELFF
TRBJ2-1 . . TRBV7-2 TGTGCCAGCAGCCCCATGTCCCTGACCTACAATGAGCAGTTCTTC CASSPMSLTYNEQFF
TRBJ2-7 TRBD2 . TRBV5-1 TGCGCCAGCAGCTTGGGCCCCCTTCGAACAGCGGGAGGTGACGAGCAGTACTTC CASSLGPLRTAGGDEQYF
TRBJ2-3 . . TRBV7-2 TGTGCCAGCAGCTTAGGTCTCACAGATACGCAGTATTTT CASSLGLTDTQYF
TRBJ1-1 . . TRBV15 TGTGCCACCAGCAGGGGACAGAACACTGAAGCTTTCTTT CATSRGQNTEAFF
TRBJ2-5 TRBD2 . TRBV11-2 TGTGCCAGCAGCCCCTGGCTAGCGGAACCTTGGTCCCAGTACTTC CASSPWLAEPWSQYF
TRBJ2-7 TRBD1 . TRBV7-8 TGTGCCAGCAGAGGCCGGGACAGGGCGTGGGTGCAGTACTTC CASRGRDRAWVQYF
TRBJ1-1 . . TRBV18 TGTGCCAGCTCACCAGCGGATGGGAAAGCTTTCTTT CASSPADGKAFF
TRBJ2-5 TRBD2 . TRBV9 TGTGCCAGCAGCGTAGGGACTAGCGGGAGTTACGGAACCCAGTACTTC CASSVGTSGSYGTQYF
TRBJ2-7 TRBD2 . TRBV4-3 TGCGCCAGCAGCCAAGATGTAGTAGCGGGAGCTCAGTACTTC CASSQDVVAGAQYF
TRBJ1-5 . . TRBV28 TGTGCCAGCATAGAGCAAGGGTATCAGCCCCAGCATTTT CASIEQGYQPQHF
TRBJ2-7 TRBD1 once TRBV14 TGTGCCAGCAGCCCCCCCGGACAGGGGTATTACGAGCAGTACTTC CASSPPGQGYYEQYF
TRBJ1-5 . once TRBV10-3 TGTGCCATCAGTGAGTCGGGGCAGACTCAAAATCAGCCCCAGCATTTT CAISESGQTQNQPQHF
TRBJ2-7 TRBD2 . TRBV27 TGTGCCAGCAGGCTCAGCGGGAGAGGATCCTACGAGCAGTACTTC CASRLSGRGSYEQYF
TRBJ2-1 . . TRBV15 TGTGCCACCAGCACCGGACGACCCGGGCCCTACAATGAGCAGTTCTTC CATSTGRPGPYNEQFF
TRBJ1-5 TRBD1 . TRBV7-2 TGTGCCAGCAGCTTAGGGGGACAGGGGTTTCAGCCCCAGCATTTT CASSLGGQGFQPQHF
TRBJ2-3 . . TRBV5-4 TGTGCCAGCAGCGACCCTACCGCTAGCACAGATACGCAGTATTTT CASSDPTASTDTQYF